Following are 28 T cell receptor beta chains from one sample sequenced in a study of radiotherapy plus CTLA-4 blockade in lung cancer. The assay was immunoSEQ multiplex PCR, and TCRdb's table has in-frame clones only and misses some. In the table there are 35,000 to 45,000 clones, just under 75% of which are singletons. The sample here was peripheral blood, taken from a patient treated with radiotherapy plus ipilimumab. These receptors all come from a human donor with non-small cell lung cancer who had stable disease on radiotherapy plus ipilimumab.

V usage is TRBV6-5 and J usage is TRBJ2-1; 10 bases agree with TRBD1. V lost 10 bases to trimming and J lost 7 bases; unmatched junction nucleotides: 4. The CDR3 has 12 amino acids. Germline CDR1 reads MNHEY; CDR2 reads SVGAGI. CDR3 protein: CATGTGVNEQFF. The CDR3 nucleotides are TGTGCCACCGGGACAGGGGTGAATGAGCAGTTCTTC.

The chain joins TRBV5-1 to TRBJ2-1, with 7 bases fitting TRBD1. This CDR3 region has 13 residues. V shed 0 bases and J 7 bases; nucleotides not matched to a gene: 1. The germline V gene has CDR1 SGHRS and CDR2 YFSETQ. Written as DNA, the CDR3 is TGCGCCAGCAGCTTGGGACAGGGAAATGAGCAGTTCTTC. It encodes CASSLGQGNEQFF.

This clone has only one observation. The chain couples TRBV2 to TRBJ1-2; tentative D call: TRBD1 (5 bases). This CDR3 is 13 amino acids long. Trimming took off 3 bases at V and 8 bases at J, with 13 bases between the two ends. Germline-derived CDR1 and CDR2 are SNHLY and FYNNEI. CDR3 loop: CASSDWTSGGYTF. The DNA for the CDR3 is TGTGCCAGCAGTGACTGGACATCCGGCGGCTACACCTTC.

The chain combines TRBV7-8 with TRBJ1-4, with unresolved D. Germline CDR1 and CDR2: SGHVS and FQNEAQ. This CDR3 contains 17 residues. Trimming removed 0 bases at V and 6 bases at J, with 17 bases between. The CDR3 nucleotides are TGTGCCAGCAGCTTAGCTCGCTTTCGGCAGGCCCATGAAAAACTGTTTTTT. It specifies CASSLARFRQAHEKLFF.

The chain combines TRBV5-1 with TRBJ1-1; 8 bases fit TRBD1. Germline-derived CDR1 and CDR2 are SGHRS and YFSETQ. Germline trimming cut 2 bases from V and 4 bases from J; bases unmatched to any gene: 4. CDR3 length equals 14 residues. The CDR3 coding sequence is TGCGCCAGCAGCTTTCAGGGGGCGGTCACTGAAGCTTTCTTT. Protein: CASSFQGAVTEAFF.

The chain has TRBV7-9 and TRBJ2-7, with a possible D match to TRBD2 (6 bases). This CDR3 region has 14 residues. Trimming took off 2 bases at V and 4 bases at J, with 12 bases between the two ends. CDR1 SEHNR and CDR2 FQNEAQ come from the germline V gene (reference sequence). In DNA form, the CDR3 reads TGTGCCAGCAGCTTAACGGGAGCGGTATACGAGCAGTACTTC. Protein sequence: CASSLTGAVYEQYF.

V is TRBV7-9 and J is TRBJ2-7; 11 positions agree with TRBD1. The trim removed 5 bases at V and 0 bases at J, leaving 3 bases unmatched. From germline, CDR1 is SEHNR and CDR2 FQNEAQ (reference sequence). The CDR3 is 15 residues long. CDR3 DNA sequence: TGTGCCAGCAGCCCCGGACAGGGGGCCTCCTACGAGCAGTACTTC. Translated, it gives CASSPGQGASYEQYF.

This clone was recorded once. This rearrangement joins TRBV7-2 to TRBJ1-2; D not certain. V gave up 5 bases and J gave up 7 bases, with 14 bases separating them. Germline values: CDR1 SGHTA, CDR2 FQGNSA. This CDR3 has 13 amino acids. The CDR3 nucleotides read TGTGCCAGCAGCCCTGGGCCGCATATTGGCTACACCTTC. Residues: CASSPGPHIGYTF. The full variable domain, in which reference TRBV7-2 and TRBJ1-2 provide the parts outside the CDR3, is GAGVSQSPSNKVTEKGKDVELRCDPISGHTALYWYRQSLGQGLEFLIYFQGNSAPDKSGLPSDRFSAERTGGSVSTLTIQRTQQEDSAVYLCASSPGPHIGYTFGSGTRLTVV.

J is TRBJ1-3 and V is TRBV28; D might be TRBD1 (6 bases). The CDR3 is 14 amino acids. V lost 7 bases, J lost 2 bases, and 12 bases lay in between. In germline, CDR1 is MDHEN, CDR2 SYDVKM. The CDR3 coding sequence is TGTGCCAGCACCCCGACAGGAACTGGAAACACCATATATTTT. Protein: CASTPTGTGNTIYF. Filled out from reference TRBV28 and TRBJ1-3, the complete variable domain reads DVKVTQSSRYLVKRTGEKVFLECVQDMDHENMFWYRQDPGLGLRLIYFSYDVKMKEKGDIPEGYSVSREKKERFSLILESASTNQTSMYLCASTPTGTGNTIYFGEGSWLTVV.

The V gene is TRBV18, the J gene TRBJ1-5; D may be TRBD1 (6 bases). The CDR3 totals 13 residues. Between the trimmed V and J ends, which lost 2 bases and 7 bases, there was a span of 9 bases. Looked up from germline, CDR1 is KGHSH and CDR2 is LQKENI. The CDR3 DNA follows: TGTGCCAGCTCACCAACAGGGAACCAGCCCCAGCATTTT. Its translation is CASSPTGNQPQHF.

The chain joins TRBV5-1 to TRBJ1-2; weak D call: TRBD1 (5 bases). V was shortened by 4 bases and J by 4 bases, with 20 bases between the two germline ends. The V gene's germline CDR1 is SGHRS and CDR2 YFSETQ. The CDR3 totals 16 residues. CDR3 sequence reads: CASSTGGRSNVYGYTF. As DNA, the CDR3 is TGCGCCAGCAGCACCGGGGGACGGTCGAACGTCTATGGCTACACCTTC.

In its sample, this clone was seen once. The CDR3 bases are TGTGCCACCAGCAGAGATCGAGCGGGGGCTTACAATGAGCAGTTCTTC. Translating it yields CATSRDRAGAYNEQFF. This chain connects TRBV15 to TRBJ2-1; 8 nucleotides align to TRBD2. Per the germline V gene, CDR1 is LNHNV and CDR2 is YYDKDF (reference sequence). CDR3 length: 16 residues. After removal of 0 bases from V and 4 bases from J, the junction contained 5 bases not matched to a gene.

V usage is TRBV7-9 and J usage is TRBJ1-1, with D uncertain. V gave up 7 bases and J gave up 3 bases, with 18 bases separating them. The CDR3 runs 15 residues. The germline V gene encodes CDR1 SEHNR and CDR2 FQNEAQ (reference sequence). CDR3 sequence reads: CASTTRNAADTEAFF. CDR3 coding DNA: TGTGCCAGCACAACCCGGAATGCGGCCGACACTGAAGCTTTCTTT.

The CDR3 here is CASRPLGSNQPQHF. CDR3 sequence (DNA): TGTGCCAGCAGGCCCCTCGGGAGCAATCAGCCCCAGCATTTT. This chain uses TRBV27 with TRBJ1-5; unclear D gene. The CDR3 sequence is 14 residues long. V lost 6 bases and J 1 base, leaving 10 bases between the germline ends. Germline CDR1 MNHEY, CDR2 SMNVEV (reference sequence).

The chain joins TRBV7-3 to TRBJ2-2; TRBD1 matches at 8 bases. Per the germline V gene, CDR1 is SGHTA and CDR2 is FQGTGA. V trimming: 5 bases; J trimming: 5 bases; junction bases outside the gene matches: 7. The CDR3 contains 15 residues. The CDR3 loop reads CASSRGQGRTGELFF. CDR3 coding DNA: TGTGCCAGCAGCCGCGGACAGGGTCGGACCGGGGAGCTGTTTTTT.

This chain links TRBV29-1 with TRBJ2-5, with D tentatively TRBD1 (6 bases). The CDR3 is 14 residues long. V gave up 4 bases and J gave up 2 bases, with 14 bases separating them. In germline, CDR1 is SQVTM, CDR2 ANQGSEA. The CDR3 DNA is TGCAGCGTTGCTAGGGGGTCAGCGCAAGAGACCCAGTACTTC. Translated, it gives CSVARGSAQETQYF.

The V gene is TRBV11-2, the J gene TRBJ1-1; weak D call: TRBD1 (5 bases). The germline gives CDR1 SGHAT, CDR2 FQNNGV. The CDR3 is made up of 16 amino acids. Between the trimmed V and J ends, which lost 5 bases and 8 bases, there was a span of 24 bases. Written as DNA, the CDR3 is TGTGCCAGCAGCCCAAGAATTGACGGTCCTGGGGGGGAAGCTTTCTTT. This codes for CASSPRIDGPGGEAFF.

V and J are TRBV7-8 and TRBJ2-7, with 10 bases lining up with TRBD1. The germline V gene has CDR1 SGHVS and CDR2 FQNEAQ. The length of the CDR3 is 13 residues. V was pared by 5 bases and J by 6 bases, with 4 bases of the junction left unmatched. The CDR3 DNA is TGTGCCAGCAGCCAGGACAGGGGGGGCGAGCAGTACTTC. Translating it yields CASSQDRGGEQYF.

The chain recombines TRBV7-9 with TRBJ1-6; D gene uncertain. CDR1 is SEHNR, CDR2 FQNEAQ, per germline (reference sequence). Trimming shortened V by 1 base and J by 7 bases, and 14 bases separated the two germline ends. The CDR3 is 16 residues long. CDR3 sequence (DNA): TGTGCCAGCAGCTTAGGTCTACTGCCTAACAATTCACCCCTCCACTTT. It codes for CASSLGLLPNNSPLHF.

This clone was observed once. V and J are TRBV12-5 and TRBJ1-1; D may be TRBD1 (6 bases). The V gene lost 6 bases and the J gene lost 5 bases, with 13 bases spanning the gap. The CDR3 is 13 residues long. Germline loops: CDR1 LGHNT, CDR2 FRNRAP. CDR3 DNA sequence: TGTGCTAGTGGCTTCGGGGGGGCGACTGAAGCTTTCTTT. This gives the protein CASGFGGATEAFF.

There are a few counts of this clone. V usage is TRBV11-3 and J usage is TRBJ2-7; 10 positions match TRBD1. Losses at the gene ends were 5 bases for V and 3 bases for J; bases not matched to a gene: 7. The CDR3 is made up of 15 amino acids. Germline values: CDR1 SGHNT, CDR2 YENEEA. As DNA, the CDR3 is TGTGCCAGCAGCGACCGGGACAGGGGAGGCTACGAGCAGTACTTC. It encodes CASSDRDRGGYEQYF.

V and J are TRBV7-9 and TRBJ1-2; 7 bases match TRBD1. The CDR3 extends over 12 amino acids. Germline lookup yields CDR1 SEHNR and CDR2 FQNEAQ (reference sequence). J gave up 7 bases and V 4 bases, and 3 bases lay outside the gene matches. DNA of the CDR3: TGTGCCAGCAGCTATAACAGGGGTGGCTACACCTTC. Residues: CASSYNRGGYTF.

CDR3 region: CASSVGQLIEAFF. For the CDR3, the DNA is TGTGCCAGCAGCGTGGGACAGCTGATAGAAGCTTTCTTT. The genes are TRBV5-4 and TRBJ1-1, with 7 nucleotides matching TRBD1. V shed 4 bases, J shed 8 bases, and the junction held 8 bases outside the gene matches. The CDR3 length is 13 residues. Germline V CDR1 and CDR2: SGHNT, YYREEE (reference sequence).

V is TRBV7-9 and J is TRBJ2-1; TRBD1 is a possible D gene (6 bases). The germline V gene encodes CDR1 SEHNR and CDR2 FQNEAQ (reference sequence). Trimming left V 5 bases short and J 2 bases short, with 13 bases between. CDR3 length: 15 amino acids. The CDR3 DNA follows: TGTGCCAGCAGCCTAACGACAGGCGCCTACAATGAGCAGTTCTTC. Translation: CASSLTTGAYNEQFF.

CDR3 amino acids: CASAQGGYGYTF. As DNA, the CDR3 is TGTGCCAGCGCTCAGGGGGGCTATGGCTACACCTTC. The V gene is TRBV25-1, the J gene TRBJ1-2, with TRBD1 matching 7 bases. The CDR3 is made up of 12 amino acids. Looked up from germline, CDR1 is MGHDK and CDR2 is SYGVNS. The trim removed 8 bases at V and 4 bases at J, leaving 4 bases unmatched.

V and J are TRBV6-6 and TRBJ1-1; 8 bases map to TRBD1. The CDR3 has 15 residues. V lost 1 base, J lost 4 bases, and 5 bases stayed unmatched. Germline CDR1 reads MNHNY; CDR2 reads SVGAGI (reference sequence). CDR3 bases: TGTGCCAGCAGTTACTTGGACAGGGAAGGCACTGAAGCTTTCTTT. As protein: CASSYLDREGTEAFF.

The rearrangement uses TRBV7-9 and TRBJ2-1, with 9 bases fitting TRBD2. CDR3 length: 15 residues. CDR1 and CDR2 (germline): SEHNR, FQNEAQ (reference sequence). V gave up 2 bases and J gave up 4 bases; unmatched junction bases: 3. CDR3: CASSLTSGWYNEQFF. As DNA, the CDR3 is TGTGCCAGCAGCTTAACTAGCGGGTGGTACAATGAGCAGTTCTTC.

The chain employs TRBV7-3 and TRBJ1-5, with 7 positions matching TRBD1. This CDR3 comprises 15 residues. Per the germline V gene, CDR1 is SGHTA and CDR2 is FQGTGA. Losses at the gene ends were 0 bases for V and 2 bases for J; bases not matched to a gene: 1. In DNA, the CDR3 is TGTGCCAGCAGCTTAACAGGGGGCGGCAATCAGCCCCAGCATTTT. Residues: CASSLTGGGNQPQHF.